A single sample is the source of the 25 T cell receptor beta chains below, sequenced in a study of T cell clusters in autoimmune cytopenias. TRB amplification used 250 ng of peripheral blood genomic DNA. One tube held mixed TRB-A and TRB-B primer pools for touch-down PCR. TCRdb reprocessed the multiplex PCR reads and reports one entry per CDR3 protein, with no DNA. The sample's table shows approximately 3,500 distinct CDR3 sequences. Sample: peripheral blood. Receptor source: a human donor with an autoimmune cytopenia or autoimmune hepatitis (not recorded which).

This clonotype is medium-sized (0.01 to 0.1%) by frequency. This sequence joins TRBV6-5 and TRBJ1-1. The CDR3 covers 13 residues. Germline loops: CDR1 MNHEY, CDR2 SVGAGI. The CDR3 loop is CASSYSTGFVAFF.

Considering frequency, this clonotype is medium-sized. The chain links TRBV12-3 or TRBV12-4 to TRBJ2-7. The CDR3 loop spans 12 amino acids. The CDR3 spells CASSLVGIGQYF.

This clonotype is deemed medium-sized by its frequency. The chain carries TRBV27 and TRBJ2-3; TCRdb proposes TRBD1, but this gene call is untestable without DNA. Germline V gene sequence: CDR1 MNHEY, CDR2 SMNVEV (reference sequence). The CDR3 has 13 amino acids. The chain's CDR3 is CASGQRNKDTQYF.

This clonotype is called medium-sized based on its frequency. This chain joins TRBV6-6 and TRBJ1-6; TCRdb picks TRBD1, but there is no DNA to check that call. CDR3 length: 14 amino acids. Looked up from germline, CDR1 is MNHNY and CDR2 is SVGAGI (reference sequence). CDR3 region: CASSPGGAISPLHF.

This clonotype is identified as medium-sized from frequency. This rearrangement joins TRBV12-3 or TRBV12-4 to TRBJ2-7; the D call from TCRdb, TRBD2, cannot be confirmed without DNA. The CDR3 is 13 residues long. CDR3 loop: CASSFSSLDEQYF.

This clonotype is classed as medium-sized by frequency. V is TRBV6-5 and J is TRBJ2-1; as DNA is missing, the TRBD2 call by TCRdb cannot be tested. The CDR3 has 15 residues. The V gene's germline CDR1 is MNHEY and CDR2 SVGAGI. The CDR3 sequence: CASSPGTSVRNEQFF.

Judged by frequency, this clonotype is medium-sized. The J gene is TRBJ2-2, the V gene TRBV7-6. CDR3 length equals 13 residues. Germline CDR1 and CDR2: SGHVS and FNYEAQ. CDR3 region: CASSLGGSGELFF.

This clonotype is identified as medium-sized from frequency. CDR3: CASRTQGQPYEQYF. The genes are TRBV6-5 and TRBJ2-7. CDR1 MNHEY and CDR2 SVGAGI come from the germline V gene. This CDR3 region has 14 residues.

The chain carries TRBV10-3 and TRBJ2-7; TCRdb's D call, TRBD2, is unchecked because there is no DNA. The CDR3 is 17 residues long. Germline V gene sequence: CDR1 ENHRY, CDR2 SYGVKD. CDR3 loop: CASSEGAGGWGTYEQYF.

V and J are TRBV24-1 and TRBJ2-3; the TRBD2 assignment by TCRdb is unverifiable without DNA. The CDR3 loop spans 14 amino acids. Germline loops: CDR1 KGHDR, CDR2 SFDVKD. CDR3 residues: CATSDSGATGTQYF.

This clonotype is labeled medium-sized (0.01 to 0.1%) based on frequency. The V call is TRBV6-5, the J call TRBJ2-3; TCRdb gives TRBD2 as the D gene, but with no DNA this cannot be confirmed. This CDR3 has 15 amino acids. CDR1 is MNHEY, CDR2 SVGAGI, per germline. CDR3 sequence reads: CASSYKRGDTDTQYF.

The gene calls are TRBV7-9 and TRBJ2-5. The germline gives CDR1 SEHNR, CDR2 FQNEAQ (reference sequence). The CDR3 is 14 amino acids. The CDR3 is CASSFFQAQETQYF.

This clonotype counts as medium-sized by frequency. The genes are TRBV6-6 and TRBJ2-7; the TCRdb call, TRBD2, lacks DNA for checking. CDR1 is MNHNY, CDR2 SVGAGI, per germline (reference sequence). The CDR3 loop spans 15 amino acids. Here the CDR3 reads CASSYGRRRSYEQYF.

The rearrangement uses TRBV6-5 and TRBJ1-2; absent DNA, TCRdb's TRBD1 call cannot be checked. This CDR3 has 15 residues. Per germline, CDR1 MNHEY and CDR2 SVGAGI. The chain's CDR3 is CASRQRTGLGYGYTF.

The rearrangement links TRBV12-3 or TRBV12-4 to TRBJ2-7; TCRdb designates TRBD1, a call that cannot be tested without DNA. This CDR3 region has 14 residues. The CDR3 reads CASSFGKPGYEQYF.

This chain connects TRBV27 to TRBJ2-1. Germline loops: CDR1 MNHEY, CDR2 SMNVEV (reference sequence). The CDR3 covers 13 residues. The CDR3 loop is CASSLLVGDEQFF.

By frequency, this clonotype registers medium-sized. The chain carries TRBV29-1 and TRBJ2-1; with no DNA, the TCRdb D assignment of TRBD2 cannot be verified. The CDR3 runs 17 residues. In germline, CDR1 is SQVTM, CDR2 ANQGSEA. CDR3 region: CSVSGLAGGSSYNEQFF.

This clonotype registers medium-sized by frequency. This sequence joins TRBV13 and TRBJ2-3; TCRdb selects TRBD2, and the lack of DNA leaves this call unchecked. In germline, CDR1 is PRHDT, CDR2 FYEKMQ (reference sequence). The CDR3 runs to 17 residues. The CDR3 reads CASSYQLAGVTTDTQYF.

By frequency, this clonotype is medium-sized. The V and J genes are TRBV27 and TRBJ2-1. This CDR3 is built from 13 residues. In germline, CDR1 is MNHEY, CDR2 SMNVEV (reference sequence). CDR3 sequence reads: CASSPRPVSEQFF.

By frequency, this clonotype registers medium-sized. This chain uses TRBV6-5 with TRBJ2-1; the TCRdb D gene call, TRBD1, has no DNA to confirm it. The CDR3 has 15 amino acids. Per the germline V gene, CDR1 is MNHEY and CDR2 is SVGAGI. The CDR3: CASERTGLRLSEQFF.

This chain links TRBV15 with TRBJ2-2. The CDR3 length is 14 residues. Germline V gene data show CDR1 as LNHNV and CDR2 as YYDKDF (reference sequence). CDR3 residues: CATSRVGYPGELFF.

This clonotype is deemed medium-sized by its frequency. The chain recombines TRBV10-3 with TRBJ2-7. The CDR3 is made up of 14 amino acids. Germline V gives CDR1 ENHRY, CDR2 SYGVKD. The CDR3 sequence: CAISDSREYYEQYF.

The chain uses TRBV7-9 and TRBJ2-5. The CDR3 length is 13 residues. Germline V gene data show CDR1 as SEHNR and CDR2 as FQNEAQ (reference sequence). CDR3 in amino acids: CASSLFSSETQYF.

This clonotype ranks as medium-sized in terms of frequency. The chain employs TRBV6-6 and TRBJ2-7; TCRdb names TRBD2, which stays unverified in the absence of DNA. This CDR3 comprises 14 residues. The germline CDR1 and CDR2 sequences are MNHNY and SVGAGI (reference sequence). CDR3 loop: CASTEDLPLYEQYF.

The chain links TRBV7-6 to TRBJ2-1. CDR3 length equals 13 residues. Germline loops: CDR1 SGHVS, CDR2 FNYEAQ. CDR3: CASSLFSSFEQFF.